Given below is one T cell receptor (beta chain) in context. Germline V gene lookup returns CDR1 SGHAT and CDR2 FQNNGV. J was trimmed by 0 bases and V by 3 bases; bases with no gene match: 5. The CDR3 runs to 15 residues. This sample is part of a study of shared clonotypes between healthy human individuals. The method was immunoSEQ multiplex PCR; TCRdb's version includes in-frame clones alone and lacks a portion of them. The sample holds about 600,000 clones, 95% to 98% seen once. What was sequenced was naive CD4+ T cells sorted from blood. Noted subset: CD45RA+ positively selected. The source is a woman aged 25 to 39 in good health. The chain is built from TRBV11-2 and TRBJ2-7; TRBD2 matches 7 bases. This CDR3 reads CASSLASGFSYEQYF. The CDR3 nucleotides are TGTGCCAGCAGCTTGGCTAGCGGCTTCTCCTACGAGCAGTACTTC.